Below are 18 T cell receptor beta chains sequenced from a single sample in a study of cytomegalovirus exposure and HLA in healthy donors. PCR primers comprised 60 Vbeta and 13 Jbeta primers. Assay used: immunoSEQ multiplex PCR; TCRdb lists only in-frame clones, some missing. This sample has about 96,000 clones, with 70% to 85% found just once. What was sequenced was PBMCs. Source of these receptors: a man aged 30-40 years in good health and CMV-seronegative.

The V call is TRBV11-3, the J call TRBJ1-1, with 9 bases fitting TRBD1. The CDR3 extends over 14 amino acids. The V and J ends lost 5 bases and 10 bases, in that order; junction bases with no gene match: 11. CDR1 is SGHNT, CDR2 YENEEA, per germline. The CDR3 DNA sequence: TGTGCCAGCAGCACCCGTGGACAGGGGCGGGGAGCTTTCTTT. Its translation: CASSTRGQGRGAFF. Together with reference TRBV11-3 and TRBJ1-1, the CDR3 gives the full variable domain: EAGVVQSPRYKIIEKKQPVAFWCNPISGHNTLYWYLQNLGQGPELLIRYENEEAVDDSQLPKDRFSAERLKGVDSTLKIQPAELGDSAVYLCASSTRGQGRGAFFGQGTRLTVV.

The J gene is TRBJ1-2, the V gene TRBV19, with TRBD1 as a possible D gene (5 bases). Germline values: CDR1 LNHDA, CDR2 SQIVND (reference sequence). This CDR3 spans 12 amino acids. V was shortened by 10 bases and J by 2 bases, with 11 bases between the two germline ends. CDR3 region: CATKRGNYGYTF. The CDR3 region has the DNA TGTGCCACGAAAAGGGGAAACTATGGCTACACCTTC.

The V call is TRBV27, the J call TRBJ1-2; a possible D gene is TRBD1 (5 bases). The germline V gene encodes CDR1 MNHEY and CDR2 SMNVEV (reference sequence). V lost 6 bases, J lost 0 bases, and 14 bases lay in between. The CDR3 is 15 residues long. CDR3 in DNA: TGTGCCAGCAGACCAGCAGGGAAAGCTAACTATGGCTACACCTTC. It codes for CASRPAGKANYGYTF.

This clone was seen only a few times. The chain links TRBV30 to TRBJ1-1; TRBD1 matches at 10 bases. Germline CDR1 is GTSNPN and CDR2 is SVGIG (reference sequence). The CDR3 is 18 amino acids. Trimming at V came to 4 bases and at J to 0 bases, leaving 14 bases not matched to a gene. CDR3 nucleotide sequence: TGTGCCTGGAACCCCCGGGACAGGGGCTTTATTTTGAACACTGAAGCTTTCTTT. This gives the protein CAWNPRDRGFILNTEAFF.

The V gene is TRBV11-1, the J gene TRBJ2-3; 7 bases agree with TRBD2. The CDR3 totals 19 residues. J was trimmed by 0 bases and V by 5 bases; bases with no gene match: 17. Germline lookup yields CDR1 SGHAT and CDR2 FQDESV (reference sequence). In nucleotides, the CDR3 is TGTGCCAGCAGCCATCACCTGGGTGGCGGGGGATTAAGCACAGATACGCAGTATTTT. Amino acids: CASSHHLGGGGLSTDTQYF.

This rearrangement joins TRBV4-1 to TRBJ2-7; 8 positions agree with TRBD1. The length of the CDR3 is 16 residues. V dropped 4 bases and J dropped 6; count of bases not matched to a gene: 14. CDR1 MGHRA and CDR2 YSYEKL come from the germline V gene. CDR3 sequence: CASSLEGQGVLGEQYF. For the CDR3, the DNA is TGCGCCAGCAGCCTAGAAGGACAGGGCGTCCTGGGCGAGCAGTACTTC.

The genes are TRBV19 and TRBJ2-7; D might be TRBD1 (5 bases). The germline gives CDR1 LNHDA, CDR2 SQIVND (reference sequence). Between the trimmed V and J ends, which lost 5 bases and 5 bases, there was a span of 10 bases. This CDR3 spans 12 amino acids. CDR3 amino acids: CASSGPGHEQYF. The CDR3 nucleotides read TGTGCCAGTAGTGGGCCAGGGCACGAGCAGTACTTC.

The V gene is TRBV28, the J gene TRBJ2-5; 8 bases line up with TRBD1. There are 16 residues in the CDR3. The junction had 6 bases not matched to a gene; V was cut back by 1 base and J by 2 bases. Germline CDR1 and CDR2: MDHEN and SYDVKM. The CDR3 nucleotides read TGTGCCAGCAGTTTATCTGGACAGGGCGCACAAGAGACCCAGTACTTC. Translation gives CASSLSGQGAQETQYF.

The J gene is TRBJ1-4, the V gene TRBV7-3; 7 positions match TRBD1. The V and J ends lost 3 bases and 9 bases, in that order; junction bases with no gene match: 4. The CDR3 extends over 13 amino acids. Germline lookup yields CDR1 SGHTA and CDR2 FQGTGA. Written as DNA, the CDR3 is TGTGCCAGCAGCTTTTCAGGGGGGCAAAAACTGTTTTTT. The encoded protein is CASSFSGGQKLFF.

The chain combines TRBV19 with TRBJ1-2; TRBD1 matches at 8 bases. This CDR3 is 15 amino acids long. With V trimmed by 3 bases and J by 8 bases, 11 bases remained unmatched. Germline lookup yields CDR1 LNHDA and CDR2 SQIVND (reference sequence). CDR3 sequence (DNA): TGTGCCAGTAGTATGGGCAGGGGGCTTGATCGGGGCTACACCTTC. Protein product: CASSMGRGLDRGYTF.

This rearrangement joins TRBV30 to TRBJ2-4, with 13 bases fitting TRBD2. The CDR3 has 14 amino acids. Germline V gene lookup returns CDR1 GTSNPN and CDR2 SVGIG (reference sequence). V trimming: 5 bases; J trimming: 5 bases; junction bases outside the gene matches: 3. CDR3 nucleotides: TGTGCCTGGGAGACTAGCGGGGGGCAAAACATTCAGTACTTC. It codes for CAWETSGGQNIQYF.

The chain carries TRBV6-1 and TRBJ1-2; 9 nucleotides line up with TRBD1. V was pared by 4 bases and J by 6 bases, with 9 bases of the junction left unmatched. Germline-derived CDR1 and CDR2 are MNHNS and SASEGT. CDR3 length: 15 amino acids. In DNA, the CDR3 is TGTGCCAGCAGTGCGACAGGGGGGAGGCTCGATGGCTACACCTTC. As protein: CASSATGGRLDGYTF.

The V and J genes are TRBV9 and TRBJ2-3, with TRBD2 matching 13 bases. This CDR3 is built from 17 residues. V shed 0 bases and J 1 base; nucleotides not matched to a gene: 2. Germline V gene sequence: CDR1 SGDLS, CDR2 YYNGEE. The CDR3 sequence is CASSVGLAGGGTDTQYF. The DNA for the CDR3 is TGTGCCAGCAGCGTAGGACTAGCGGGGGGTGGCACAGATACGCAGTATTTT.

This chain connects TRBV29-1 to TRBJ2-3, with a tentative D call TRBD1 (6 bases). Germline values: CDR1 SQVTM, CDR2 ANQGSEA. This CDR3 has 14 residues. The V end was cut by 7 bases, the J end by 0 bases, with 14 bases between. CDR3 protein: CSARPQGSTDTQYF. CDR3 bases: TGCAGCGCCCGCCCACAGGGTAGCACAGATACGCAGTATTTT.

CDR3 in amino acids: CSVEGQGDSYNEQFF. DNA of the CDR3: TGCAGCGTTGAAGGACAGGGGGACTCCTACAATGAGCAGTTCTTC. The chain recombines TRBV29-1 with TRBJ2-1; the match to TRBD1 covers 9 bases. Germline loops: CDR1 SQVTM, CDR2 ANQGSEA. The CDR3 length is 15 residues. V lost 1 base, J lost 0 bases, and 1 base stayed unmatched.

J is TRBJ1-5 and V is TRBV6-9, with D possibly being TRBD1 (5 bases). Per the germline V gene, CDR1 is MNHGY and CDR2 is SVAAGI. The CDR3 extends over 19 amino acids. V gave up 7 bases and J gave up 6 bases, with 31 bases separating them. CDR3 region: CASKGLYEPGLGTSQPQHF. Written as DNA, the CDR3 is TGTGCCAGCAAAGGGTTATACGAACCGGGACTCGGGACGAGTCAGCCCCAGCATTTT.

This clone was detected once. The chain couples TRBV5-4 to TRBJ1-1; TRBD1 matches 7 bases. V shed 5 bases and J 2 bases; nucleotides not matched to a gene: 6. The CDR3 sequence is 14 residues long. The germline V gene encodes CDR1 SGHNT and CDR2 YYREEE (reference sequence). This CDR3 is CASRSTGRNTEAFF. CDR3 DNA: TGTGCCAGCAGATCGACAGGGAGAAACACTGAAGCTTTCTTT.

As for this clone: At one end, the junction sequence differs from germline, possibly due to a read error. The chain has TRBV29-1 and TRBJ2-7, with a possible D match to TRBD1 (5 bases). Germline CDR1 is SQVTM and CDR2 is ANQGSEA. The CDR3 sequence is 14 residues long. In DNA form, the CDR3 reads TGCATCGTTCTGGGGCCCCTGGGCAGCTACGAGCAGTACTTC. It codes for CIVLGPLGSYEQYF.